This is a list of T cell receptor beta chains from one sample in a study of identical twins. TCRdb processed the 5' RACE reads anew with MiXCR; each CDR3 protein has one entry. The table has roughly 1.6 million distinct CDR3 sequences, around 29% seen once; the top ten hold around 0.3%. Specimen: cord blood. Receptors were obtained from a newborn girl in good health. Each CDR3 is given with its conserved first and last residue. The D gene is left open where the match is weak.

v_gene: TRBV21-1; j_gene: TRBJ2-1; d_gene: -; CDR3aa: CASSKLAGGNEQFF
v_gene: TRBV14; j_gene: TRBJ1-1; d_gene: -; CDR3aa: CASSQDPGGTEAFF
v_gene: TRBV5-1; j_gene: TRBJ1-4; d_gene: -; CDR3aa: CASSLGQFNEKLFF
v_gene: TRBV12-3/TRBV12-4; j_gene: TRBJ2-3; d_gene: -; CDR3aa: CASSLRQVPDTQYF
v_gene: TRBV3-1; j_gene: -; d_gene: -; CDR3aa: CASRADLSYNEQYF
v_gene: TRBV20-1; j_gene: TRBJ1-1; d_gene: -; CDR3aa: CSARDYTGVTEAFF
v_gene: TRBV20-1; j_gene: TRBJ1-1; d_gene: TRBD1; CDR3aa: CSARDRRSNIEAFF
v_gene: TRBV6-5; j_gene: TRBJ1-4; d_gene: -; CDR3aa: CASSYSRGAANEKLFF
v_gene: TRBV2; j_gene: TRBJ2-3; d_gene: -; CDR3aa: CASSFDRGIRYF
v_gene: TRBV12-3/TRBV12-4; j_gene: TRBJ1-2; d_gene: -; CDR3aa: CASSLRRPIDGYTF
v_gene: TRBV29-1; j_gene: TRBJ1-1; d_gene: TRBD1; CDR3aa: CSVGEGAHTEAFF